This TCR beta chain was sequenced during a study of blood T cell repertoires in COVID-19. Study-wide background: Samples representing acute and convalescent COVID-19 were sourced from the United States, Italy and Spain.

Original processing methods: Estimated nucleated cell counts came from reference gene primer amplification. Assay: immunoSEQ multiplex PCR; the TCRdb copy retains only in-frame clones and omits some. V and J calls and clone size are copied from that table; D and trimming were computed from the DNA. Of 110,000 to 150,000 clones in the sample, about 80% are singletons; the top ten hold around 3.8%. The germline gives CDR1 SGHRS, CDR2 YFSETQ. The CDR3 totals 13 residues. Trimming shortened V by 2 bases and J by 8 bases, and 13 bases separated the two germline ends. Sequenced sample: peripheral blood. This TCR was sampled from a man aged 70-80 years who had recovered from COVID-19. The chain combines TRBV5-1 with TRBJ1-1; no definite D call. CDR3 DNA sequence: TGCGCCAGCAGCTTTGCAGGCCAAGGCGAAGCTTTCTTT. Translating it yields CASSFAGQGEAFF.